This is a list of T cell receptor beta chains from one sample in a study of shared clonotypes between healthy human individuals. Produced via immunoSEQ multiplex PCR; TCRdb's table is partial and in-frame only. The repertoire holds roughly 700,000 clones, approximately 79% seen once, with approximately 1.7% in the top ten. The source material was memory CD4+ T cells sorted from blood. The receptors stem from a woman between 25 and 40 years old in good health. The CDR3 runs from the conserved cysteine through the conserved F or W.

v_gene: TRBV28; len: 15; j_gene: TRBJ2-3; CDR3aa: CATVPPLGSTDTQYF
v_gene: TRBV4-1; len: 14; j_gene: TRBJ1-1; CDR3aa: CASSPNRGSTEAFF
v_gene: TRBV2; len: 14; j_gene: TRBJ2-1; CDR3aa: CASQQESSYNEQFF
v_gene: TRBV29-1; len: 13; j_gene: TRBJ2-7; CDR3aa: CSVEIAGPYEQYF
v_gene: TRBV6-1; len: 16; j_gene: TRBJ2-7; CDR3aa: CASSGVGGTIVYEQYF
v_gene: TRBV7-6; len: 14; j_gene: TRBJ2-4; CDR3aa: CASSLEAAGNIQYF
v_gene: TRBV6-1; len: 16; j_gene: TRBJ2-2; CDR3aa: CASSGLSGGNTGELFF
v_gene: TRBV5-5; len: 11; j_gene: TRBJ2-3; CDR3aa: CASSLGDTQYF
v_gene: TRBV6-1; len: 14; j_gene: TRBJ1-5; CDR3aa: CASSEWTGNQPQHF
v_gene: TRBV6-5; len: 11; j_gene: TRBJ1-1; CDR3aa: CASSYSGGAFF
v_gene: TRBV7-7; len: 14; j_gene: TRBJ2-5; CDR3aa: CASSRDPDQETQYF
v_gene: TRBV11-3; len: 14; j_gene: TRBJ1-1; CDR3aa: CASSPGQGNTEAFF
v_gene: TRBV10-2; len: 13; j_gene: TRBJ1-2; CDR3aa: CASSELRMNGYTF
v_gene: TRBV5-1; len: 13; j_gene: TRBJ2-7; CDR3aa: CASKVGEGYEQYF
v_gene: TRBV7-6; len: 14; j_gene: TRBJ2-1; CDR3aa: CASSLGNRDNEQFF
v_gene: TRBV7-2; len: 16; j_gene: TRBJ2-3; CDR3aa: CASRPTSGRGTDTQYF
v_gene: TRBV7-9; len: 12; j_gene: TRBJ2-3; CDR3aa: CASSQGTDTQYF
v_gene: TRBV10-1; len: 14; j_gene: TRBJ2-1; CDR3aa: CASSSGAAYNEQFF
v_gene: TRBV6-4; len: 14; j_gene: TRBJ2-3; CDR3aa: CASRSGSSTDTQYF
v_gene: TRBV10-3; len: 15; j_gene: TRBJ2-3; CDR3aa: CAISDRTPATDTQYF
v_gene: TRBV7-9; len: 16; j_gene: TRBJ2-2; CDR3aa: CASSLGTGGFTGELFF
v_gene: TRBV9; len: 14; j_gene: TRBJ2-7; CDR3aa: CASSVGRVPYEQYF
v_gene: TRBV28; len: 14; j_gene: TRBJ2-7; CDR3aa: CASSLGGNSYEQYF
v_gene: TRBV5-1; len: 13; j_gene: TRBJ1-2; CDR3aa: CASSLGDRGGYTF
v_gene: TRBV11-2; len: 14; j_gene: TRBJ1-1; CDR3aa: CASSWGGLGTEAFF
v_gene: TRBV28; len: 16; j_gene: TRBJ2-5; CDR3aa: CASRPGTSGKLETQYF
v_gene: TRBV4-1; len: 15; j_gene: TRBJ2-3; CDR3aa: CASSQIRQGGDTQYF
v_gene: TRBV9; len: 17; j_gene: TRBJ2-1; CDR3aa: CASSSTSGIPRYNEQFF
v_gene: TRBV10-3; len: 14; j_gene: TRBJ2-7; CDR3aa: CAISEATGTSEQYF
v_gene: TRBV19; len: 14; j_gene: TRBJ2-1; CDR3aa: CASSIGQGVHEQFF
v_gene: TRBV7-3; len: 14; j_gene: TRBJ2-3; CDR3aa: CASSPGDWTDTQYF
v_gene: TRBV7-2; len: 14; j_gene: TRBJ2-5; CDR3aa: CASSAPSRQETQYF
v_gene: TRBV7-6; len: 18; j_gene: TRBJ2-6; CDR3aa: CASSLVLAGSSGANVLTF
v_gene: TRBV2; len: 14; j_gene: TRBJ1-5; CDR3aa: CASNPDSSNQPQHF
v_gene: TRBV28; len: 15; j_gene: TRBJ2-2; CDR3aa: CASSSGSLHTGELFF
v_gene: TRBV7-9; len: 13; j_gene: TRBJ2-7; CDR3aa: CASSLADSYEQYF
v_gene: TRBV27; len: 14; j_gene: TRBJ2-7; CDR3aa: CASSLSPNTYEQYF